This T cell receptor (beta chain) appears in the sequencing data of a study of blood T cell repertoires in COVID-19. About the study: Samples taken during acute and convalescent COVID-19 were collected in the United States, Italy and Spain. PBMCs, B-cell-depleted T cells, or T cells were the source of the cDNA or gDNA that made up the material.

Original methodology: From reference gene primer amplification, estimates of nucleated cell counts were derived. Here immunoSEQ multiplex PCR was the method, and the copy in TCRdb shows in-frame clones only, minus some. V, J and clone size were drawn from that table, and D and trimming were deduced from the DNA. This table has 100,000 to 150,000 clones, around three quarters appearing once. The CDR3 consists of 18 residues. V was pared by 3 bases and J by 2 bases, with 20 bases between. Germline values: CDR1 PRHDT, CDR2 FYEKMQ (reference sequence). Sequencing was performed on peripheral blood. V gene TRBV13 combines with J gene TRBJ2-1; D might be TRBD1 (6 bases). The receptor's source is a woman between 65 and 79 years old with acute or convalescent COVID-19. The CDR3 region is CASSFSTAETGTYNEQFF. The DNA of the CDR3 is TGTGCCAGCAGCTTCTCAACTGCGGAGACAGGCACCTACAATGAGCAGTTCTTC.